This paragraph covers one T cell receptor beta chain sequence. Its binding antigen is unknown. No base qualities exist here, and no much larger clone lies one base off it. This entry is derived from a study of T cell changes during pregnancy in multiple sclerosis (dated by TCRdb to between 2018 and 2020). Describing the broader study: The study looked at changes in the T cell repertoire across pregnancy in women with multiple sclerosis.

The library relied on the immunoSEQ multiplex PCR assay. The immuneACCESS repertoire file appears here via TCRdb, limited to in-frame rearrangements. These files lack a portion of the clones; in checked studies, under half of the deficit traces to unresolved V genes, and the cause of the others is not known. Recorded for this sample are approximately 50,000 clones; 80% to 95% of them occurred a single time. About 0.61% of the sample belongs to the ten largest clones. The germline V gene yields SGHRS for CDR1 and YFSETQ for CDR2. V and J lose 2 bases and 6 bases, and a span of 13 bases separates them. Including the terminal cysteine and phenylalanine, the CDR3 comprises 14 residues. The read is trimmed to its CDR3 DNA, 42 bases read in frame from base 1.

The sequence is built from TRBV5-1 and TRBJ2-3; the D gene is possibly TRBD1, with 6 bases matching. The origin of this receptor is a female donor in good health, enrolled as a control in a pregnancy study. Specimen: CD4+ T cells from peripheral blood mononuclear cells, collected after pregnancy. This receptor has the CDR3 CASSFAGVGDTQYF. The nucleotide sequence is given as TGCGCCAGCAGCTTTGCAGGGGTCGGGGATACGCAGTATTTT.